These 32 T cell receptor beta chains originate from one sample sequenced in a study of regulatory T cells in long-lasting Graves disease. Time point reported: persistent/refractory GD, antithyroid drugs over 5 years with positive TRAb. PBMCs were the source of the RNA used for TCR sequencing. Sequencing libraries for TCR beta were prepared with iRepertoire HTBI primers and Arm-PCR of CDR3 regions. MiXCR was run by TCRdb on the multiplex PCR reads, yielding one entry per CDR3 protein. Of hundreds of thousands of distinct CDR3 sequences in the sample, 25% to 35% are singletons; the top ten hold roughly 46%. The sequences come from peripheral blood mononuclear cells (PBMCs), collected when the disease was refractory, from a patient treated with antithyroid drugs. These receptors were obtained from a female donor with Graves disease.

The rearrangement joins TRBV29-1 to TRBJ2-5, with 10 bases identical to TRBD1. The ends lost 5 bases at V and 4 bases at J; junction bases unmatched: 7. The CDR3 runs to 14 residues. Germline-derived CDR1 and CDR2 are SQVTM and ANQGSEA. The DNA of the CDR3 is TGCAGCGTTACCGGACAGGGGGTCCGAGAGACCCAGTACTTC. It specifies CSVTGQGVRETQYF.

This clonotype turned up a few times. The CDR3: CSVTSVGYEQYF. CDR3 DNA: TGCAGCGTTACTAGCGTTGGCTACGAGCAGTACTTC. V is TRBV29-1 and J is TRBJ2-7, with 7 bases lining up with TRBD2. CDR3 length: 12 residues. Germline CDR1 SQVTM, CDR2 ANQGSEA. V shed 5 bases and J 3 bases; nucleotides not matched to a gene: 4.

Many counts were recorded for this clonotype. The chain couples TRBV11-2 to TRBJ2-5; the D gene is possibly TRBD2 (6 bases). Germline lookup yields CDR1 SGHAT and CDR2 FQNNGV. V shed 1 base and J shed 7 bases, with 10 bases lying between them. This CDR3 has 13 amino acids. Written as DNA, the CDR3 is TGTGCCAGCAGCTTAGCGGGAGTTGGGACCCAGTACTTC. Its protein is CASSLAGVGTQYF.

The table lists this clonotype with a few counts. The chain links TRBV20-1 to TRBJ2-5, with 12 bases identical to TRBD1. This CDR3 is built from 14 residues. The V segment lost 3 bases and the J segment 6 bases; nucleotides outside the gene matches: 5. Germline CDR1 and CDR2: DFQATT and SNEGSKA (reference sequence). CDR3 protein: CSARGTGGGKTQYF. The CDR3 nucleotides read TGCAGTGCTAGGGGGACAGGGGGCGGAAAGACCCAGTACTTC.

This clonotype was found once. V is TRBV20-1 and J is TRBJ1-6; D is unresolved. CDR1 is DFQATT, CDR2 SNEGSKA, per germline (reference sequence). Trimming left V 1 base short and J 1 base short, with 11 bases between. This CDR3 has 16 residues. In nucleotides, the CDR3 is TGCAGTGCTAGAGGTTCCCGAGGTTCCTATAATTCACCCCTCCACTTT. Its translation: CSARGSRGSYNSPLHF.

The table lists this clonotype with a few counts. The chain links TRBV3-1 to TRBJ2-7; 8 nucleotides line up with TRBD1. CDR3 length: 15 residues. CDR1 is LGHDT, CDR2 YNNKEL, per germline (reference sequence). Trimming cost V 0 bases and J 5 bases; bases outside gene matches: 6. CDR3 amino acids: CASSQDHQGAHEQYF. CDR3 bases: TGTGCCAGCAGCCAAGATCACCAGGGGGCCCACGAGCAGTACTTC.

The chain joins TRBV19 to TRBJ2-5; 8 bases are a match to TRBD1. The CDR3 is 15 residues long. V shed 2 bases and J 2 bases; nucleotides not matched to a gene: 4. Germline-derived CDR1 and CDR2 are LNHDA and SQIVND (reference sequence). This CDR3 is CASSIPGQGQETQYF. In DNA, the CDR3 is TGTGCCAGTAGTATACCTGGACAGGGACAAGAGACCCAGTACTTC.

This clonotype was observed many times. The J gene is TRBJ1-6, the V gene TRBV6-1; D ambiguous. The V gene's germline CDR1 is MNHNS and CDR2 SASEGT. This CDR3 region has 12 residues. Between the trimmed V and J ends, which lost 3 bases and 7 bases, there was a span of 4 bases. The CDR3 DNA is TGTGCCAGCAGTGAGTCCAATTCACCCCTCCACTTT. It encodes CASSESNSPLHF.

This clonotype came up many times. The chain joins TRBV11-1 to TRBJ1-2; TRBD1 aligns across 9 bases. The CDR3 consists of 13 residues. Germline V gene data show CDR1 as SGHAT and CDR2 as FQDESV (reference sequence). Trimming removed 5 bases from V and 8 bases from J; junction bases left unmatched: 6. In nucleotides, the CDR3 is TGTGCCAGCAGCCCCGGGACAGGGTTCGGCTACACCTTC. Its translation is CASSPGTGFGYTF.

J is TRBJ2-7 and V is TRBV19; 10 nucleotides align to TRBD2. Germline CDR1 LNHDA, CDR2 SQIVND (reference sequence). V lost 10 bases to trimming and J lost 0 bases; unmatched junction nucleotides: 12. The CDR3 is made up of 16 amino acids. The CDR3 coding sequence is TGTGCCACCGCGGGAGGGGCTAGCGGGAGCTCCTACGAGCAGTACTTC. Amino acids: CATAGGASGSSYEQYF.

CDR3: CASSGQGPTNEKLFF. CDR3 coding DNA: TGTGCCAGCAGTGGTCAGGGTCCTACTAATGAAAAACTGTTTTTT. The genes are TRBV2 and TRBJ1-4; perhaps TRBD1 as D (5 bases). Between the trimmed V and J ends, which lost 4 bases and 2 bases, there was a span of 11 bases. The germline gives CDR1 SNHLY, CDR2 FYNNEI. The CDR3 is made up of 15 amino acids. Looking up the rest from reference TRBV2 and TRBJ1-4 gives the full variable domain: EPEVTQTPSHQVTQMGQEVILRCVPISNHLYFYWYRQILGQKVEFLVSFYNNEISEKSEIFDDQFSVERPDGSNFTLKIRSTKLEDSAMYFCASSGQGPTNEKLFFGSGTQLSVL.

The table lists this clonotype with a few counts. The V and J genes are TRBV5-1 and TRBJ1-2, with D maybe TRBD1 (6 bases). Germline V lookup: CDR1 SGHRS, CDR2 YFSETQ. This CDR3 is 14 amino acids long. Trimming removed 0 bases from V and 1 base from J, with 7 bases in between. The CDR3 protein is CASSLDRDNYGYTF. DNA for the CDR3: TGCGCCAGCAGCTTGGACAGGGATAACTATGGCTACACCTTC.

The chain links TRBV4-1 to TRBJ1-1; D remains ambiguous. The CDR3 runs 13 residues. Germline V CDR1 and CDR2: MGHRA, YSYEKL. V lost 6 bases and J lost 1, with 9 bases in between. This CDR3 reads CASRVRENTEAFF. As DNA, the CDR3 is TGCGCCAGCAGGGTAAGGGAGAACACTGAAGCTTTCTTT.

This chain uses TRBV6-2 or TRBV6-3 with TRBJ1-1, with 8 bases aligning to TRBD1. With 7 bases clipped from V and 0 bases from J, the junction kept 7 bases outside the gene matches. Germline V CDR1 and CDR2: MNHEY, SVGEGT. CDR3 length: 15 amino acids. The CDR3 coding sequence is TGTGCCAGCATTAACCCCAGGGGGCTGAACACTGAAGCTTTCTTT. Translating it yields CASINPRGLNTEAFF.

This chain links TRBV7-2 with TRBJ2-7; 12 bases align to TRBD2. Trimming took 6 bases from V and 3 from J; bases not matched to a gene: 3. In germline, CDR1 is SGHTA, CDR2 FQGNSA. The CDR3 is 14 residues long. The CDR3 DNA reads as TGTGCCAGCAGTCGGACTAGCGGGGTCTACGAGCAGTACTTC. Protein sequence: CASSRTSGVYEQYF.

This chain uses TRBV6-5 with TRBJ2-7; D may correspond to TRBD1 or TRBD2 (5 bases each). V was shortened by 1 base and J by 2 bases, with 18 bases between the two germline ends. Looked up from germline, CDR1 is MNHEY and CDR2 is SVGAGI. This CDR3 contains 17 residues. The CDR3 coding sequence is TGTGCCAGCAGTTACTACAATTCTCTGGGGGTTGCCTACGAGCAGTACTTC. Protein product: CASSYYNSLGVAYEQYF.

The chain links TRBV29-1 to TRBJ2-7, with 9 positions matching TRBD2. This CDR3 has 15 residues. Germline loops: CDR1 SQVTM, CDR2 ANQGSEA. V was clipped by 3 bases and J by 0 bases; unmatched bases: 6. The CDR3 nucleotides read TGCAGCGTTGACGGGCTAGCGGGACTCTCCTACGAGCAGTACTTC. It specifies CSVDGLAGLSYEQYF.

The V call is TRBV7-2, the J call TRBJ1-4, with D maybe TRBD1 (6 bases). CDR3 size: 16 residues. Trimming pared 5 bases from V and 5 bases from J, leaving 18 bases between. CDR1 SGHTA and CDR2 FQGNSA come from the germline V gene. The CDR3 is CASSPTWTASNEKLFF. In nucleotides, the CDR3 is TGTGCCAGCAGCCCCACCTGGACAGCCTCAAATGAAAAACTGTTTTTT.

This clonotype was observed a single time. A much larger clone differs by one base, so this may be a read error. The J gene is TRBJ1-2, the V gene TRBV2; a weak D match, TRBD1 (6 bases). Trimming shortened V by 1 base and J by 9 bases, and 18 bases separated the two germline ends. Germline V lookup: CDR1 SNHLY, CDR2 FYNNEI. CDR3 length equals 15 residues. CDR3 sequence: CASSEEVRGADSYTF. CDR3 nucleotide sequence: TGTGCCAGCAGTGAAGAGGTGCGGGGGGCGGACAGCTACACCTTC. The full variable domain, in which reference TRBV2 and TRBJ1-2 provide the parts outside the CDR3, is EPEVTQTPSHQVTQMGQEVILRCVPISNHLYFYWYRQILGQKVEFLVSFYNNEISEKSEIFDDQFSVERPDGSNFTLKIRSTKLEDSAMYFCASSEEVRGADSYTFGSGTRLTVV.

About this clonotype: One base away lies a much larger clone, so this may be a sequencing read error. The CDR3 end shows no conserved phenylalanine or tryptophan, and so a read error is likely. The chain joins TRBV27 to TRBJ1-1; 7 bases line up with TRBD1. The germline V gene encodes CDR1 MNHEY and CDR2 SMNVEV (reference sequence). The CDR3 totals 14 residues. With V trimmed by 4 bases and J by 1 base, 3 bases remained unmatched. The CDR3, as DNA: TGTGCCAGCAGTTACCGACAGGGGAACACTGAAGCTTTCTCT. It yields the protein CASSYRQGNTEAFS.

The chain employs TRBV12-3 or TRBV12-4 and TRBJ2-7; TRBD1 might be the D (6 bases). The CDR3 has 13 residues. V lost 3 bases, J lost 3 bases, and 9 bases lay in between. The CDR3 nucleotides read TGTGCCAGCAGTTTGAGACAGGTCTACGAGCAGTACTTC. This codes for CASSLRQVYEQYF.

This clonotype has just a few counts. This chain joins TRBV6-4 and TRBJ1-1; D not resolved. Per germline, CDR1 MRHNA and CDR2 SNTAGT. Trimming took 3 bases from V and 5 from J, leaving 7 bases between them. The CDR3 contains 12 residues. The CDR3 DNA sequence: TGTGCCAGCAGTGATGGGGTAACTGAAGCTTTCTTT. Protein: CASSDGVTEAFF.

This chain joins TRBV5-4 and TRBJ2-7, with TRBD1 matching over 9 bases. The CDR3 covers 15 residues. CDR1 and CDR2 from the germline V gene are SGHNT and YYREEE (reference sequence). V shed 2 bases and J 2 bases; nucleotides not matched to a gene: 5. The CDR3 DNA reads TGTGCCAGCAGCTTCTCCGGGACAGGGACCTACGAGCAGTACTTC. Protein sequence: CASSFSGTGTYEQYF. Based on the CDR3 plus reference TRBV5-4 and TRBJ2-7, the full variable domain is ETGVTQSPTHLIKTRGQQVTLRCSSQSGHNTVSWYQQALGQGPQFIFQYYREEENGRGNFPPRFSGLQFPNYSSELNVNALELDDSALYLCASSFSGTGTYEQYFGPGTRLTVT.

In its sample, this clonotype was seen a few times. The V and J genes are TRBV25-1 and TRBJ1-1; TRBD1 agrees at 9 bases. The CDR3 runs 12 residues. Unmatched junction bases numbered 5, after V lost 6 bases and J lost 9 bases. CDR1 MGHDK and CDR2 SYGVNS come from the germline V gene. The CDR3 region is CASRGQGPQAFF. The CDR3 DNA follows: TGTGCCAGCAGGGGACAGGGCCCTCAAGCTTTCTTT.

The J gene is TRBJ2-2, the V gene TRBV12-3 or TRBV12-4; D is perhaps TRBD2 (6 bases). Trimming took off 2 bases at V and 0 bases at J, with 13 bases between the two ends. The CDR3 runs 17 residues. The CDR3 loop reads CASSLPPERANTGELFF. In DNA form, the CDR3 reads TGTGCCAGCAGTTTACCCCCGGAGCGGGCGAACACCGGGGAGCTGTTTTTT.

The V and J genes are TRBV6-1 and TRBJ2-7, with 10 positions matching TRBD2. CDR3 length: 15 residues. The V segment lost 4 bases and the J segment 1 base; nucleotides outside the gene matches: 4. The germline V gene encodes CDR1 MNHNS and CDR2 SASEGT. This CDR3 reads CASSASGLASYEQYF. The CDR3 DNA follows: TGTGCCAGCAGTGCGTCGGGACTAGCGTCCTACGAGCAGTACTTC.

The rearrangement links TRBV7-2 to TRBJ2-7, with 10 nucleotides matching TRBD2. Trimming removed 2 bases from V and 2 bases from J; junction bases left unmatched: 15. Germline V CDR1 and CDR2: SGHTA, FQGNSA. The CDR3 extends over 19 amino acids. The CDR3 is CASSLWVRLAGVLAYEQYF. The CDR3 nucleotides read TGTGCCAGCAGCTTATGGGTCCGGCTAGCGGGAGTATTAGCCTACGAGCAGTACTTC.

Here the CDR3 reads CASSLAGQTKAFF. DNA of the CDR3: TGCGCCAGCAGCTTGGCCGGACAGACTAAAGCTTTCTTT. J is TRBJ1-1 and V is TRBV5-1, with a possible D match to TRBD1 (6 bases). Trimming cost V 0 bases and J 9 bases, with 12 bases left between them. The CDR3 has 13 amino acids. Germline values: CDR1 SGHRS, CDR2 YFSETQ.

This clonotype was seen once. The chain links TRBV19 to TRBJ1-2; TRBD1 might be the D (6 bases). Germline V lookup: CDR1 LNHDA, CDR2 SQIVND (reference sequence). The CDR3 has 15 residues. The V gene lost 3 bases and the J gene lost 7 bases, with 18 bases spanning the gap. The chain's CDR3 is CASSMRTGTLSGYTF. The CDR3 DNA follows: TGTGCCAGTAGTATGAGAACAGGGACCCTGAGTGGCTACACCTTC.

Ten or more counts support this clonotype. The genes are TRBV12-3 or TRBV12-4 and TRBJ1-1; weak D call: TRBD1 (6 bases). V dropped 3 bases and J dropped 4 bases, with 18 bases sitting between them. The CDR3 consists of 16 residues. The CDR3 DNA reads TGTGCCAGCAGTTTTCGGTATGAGGGGGGGATCACTGAAGCTTTCTTT. Encoded protein: CASSFRYEGGITEAFF.

The chain has TRBV7-9 and TRBJ1-6, with a weak D call TRBD1 (6 bases). Germline V gene data show CDR1 as SEHNR and CDR2 as FQNEAQ (reference sequence). The length of the CDR3 is 18 residues. The germline V and J ends were trimmed by 5 bases and 0 bases, with 17 bases remaining between them. CDR3 residues: CASSHWGPKSSYNSPLHF. In DNA form, the CDR3 reads TGTGCCAGCAGCCACTGGGGGCCGAAGAGCTCCTATAATTCACCCCTCCACTTT.

The J gene is TRBJ2-5, the V gene TRBV30, with TRBD2 matching over 12 bases. V was clipped by 8 bases and J by 4 bases; unmatched bases: 11. The CDR3 loop spans 15 amino acids. Per germline, CDR1 GTSNPN and CDR2 SVGIG (reference sequence). DNA of the CDR3: TGTGCCCGGGGGCTAGCGGGAGGGCCAGGAGAGACCCAGTACTTC. Translating it yields CARGLAGGPGETQYF.